One sample yielded the 32 T cell receptor beta chains listed below, sequenced in a study of blood T cell repertoires in COVID-19. Here immunoSEQ multiplex PCR was the method, and the copy in TCRdb shows in-frame clones only, minus some. The table records about 130,000 clones, nearly 85% of them present only once. The source material was peripheral blood. Every receptor here comes from a human donor in a cohort sampled during active COVID-19.

The chain recombines TRBV27 with TRBJ2-1, with 15 nucleotides matching TRBD2. From germline, CDR1 is MNHEY and CDR2 SMNVEV (reference sequence). This CDR3 is built from 20 residues. The J segment lost 5 bases and the V segment lost 2 bases, leaving 13 bases of the junction unmatched. Here the CDR3 reads CASSLRSWGTSGGLNNEQFF. DNA of the CDR3: TGTGCCAGCAGTTTAAGGTCTTGGGGGACTAGCGGGGGGCTTAACAATGAGCAGTTCTTC.

J is TRBJ1-2 and V is TRBV4-3, with 7 bases matching TRBD1. With 1 base clipped from V and 8 bases from J, the junction kept 7 bases outside the gene matches. The CDR3 spans 14 residues. Looked up from germline, CDR1 is LGHNA and CDR2 is YSLEER. Here the CDR3 reads CASSQGTQGLGYTF. DNA for the CDR3: TGCGCCAGCAGCCAAGGGACACAGGGGTTGGGCTACACCTTC.

This chain connects TRBV18 to TRBJ1-1; 12 bases are a match to TRBD1. The CDR3 is 16 residues long. Germline trimming cut 3 bases from V and 2 bases from J; bases unmatched to any gene: 4. The germline gives CDR1 KGHSH, CDR2 LQKENI. In DNA form, the CDR3 reads TGTGCCAGCTCACCTGGGACAGGGGGCTCAAACACTGAAGCTTTCTTT. This gives the protein CASSPGTGGSNTEAFF.

This clone was observed once. The chain recombines TRBV5-6 with TRBJ2-2; the match to TRBD2 covers 7 bases. V shed 6 bases, J shed 4 bases, and the junction held 12 bases outside the gene matches. This CDR3 is 16 amino acids long. The germline V gene has CDR1 SGHDT and CDR2 YYEEEE. CDR3 loop: CASTQGLQIITGELFF. CDR3 DNA sequence: TGTGCCAGCACCCAGGGACTACAGATAATCACCGGGGAGCTGTTTTTT. Together with reference TRBV5-6 and TRBJ2-2, the CDR3 gives the full variable domain: DAGVTQSPTHLIKTRGQQVTLRCSPKSGHDTVSWYQQALGQGPQFIFQYYEEEERQRGNFPDRFSGHQFPNYSSELNVNALLLGDSALYLCASTQGLQIITGELFFGEGSRLTVL.

The V call is TRBV24-1, the J call TRBJ2-1; TRBD2 matches at 10 bases. CDR3 length: 16 amino acids. The V and J ends lost 4 bases and 8 bases, in that order; junction bases with no gene match: 10. Germline V gene lookup returns CDR1 KGHDR and CDR2 SFDVKD. CDR3 residues: CATSDRLAGVFDEQFF. CDR3 bases: TGTGCCACCAGTGACCGTCTAGCGGGAGTATTCGATGAGCAGTTCTTC.

V usage is TRBV5-1 and J usage is TRBJ2-7, with TRBD2 matching over 9 bases. The ends lost 4 bases at V and 3 bases at J; junction bases unmatched: 5. The CDR3 loop spans 14 amino acids. CDR1 SGHRS and CDR2 YFSETQ come from the germline V gene. CDR3 bases: TGCGCCAGCAGCCCGGGACTAGCTGGCTACGAGCAGTACGTC. Its translation is CASSPGLAGYEQYV.

The chain couples TRBV7-2 to TRBJ2-2; TRBD1 matches at 7 bases. Per the germline V gene, CDR1 is SGHTA and CDR2 is FQGNSA. The V gene end was trimmed by 4 bases and the J gene end by 6 bases; junction bases not matched to a gene: 2. This CDR3 is 13 amino acids long. The CDR3 protein is CASSSTGPGELFF. The CDR3 DNA reads TGTGCCAGCAGCTCGACAGGGCCCGGGGAGCTGTTTTTT.

The CDR3 nucleotides read TGTGCCTCAGCCAACCGGGGGAGGACTGAAGCTTTCTTT. Translation: CASANRGRTEAFF. V gene TRBV6-5 combines with J gene TRBJ1-1; a weak D match, TRBD1 (5 bases). CDR1 MNHEY and CDR2 SVGAGI come from the germline V gene. V was cut by 11 bases and J by 5 bases, with 18 bases left in between. This CDR3 contains 13 residues.

This clone was counted between two and nine times. The V call is TRBV6-4, the J call TRBJ2-1; D gene uncertain. Per germline, CDR1 MRHNA and CDR2 SNTAGT. The CDR3 has 16 residues. With 4 bases removed from V and 0 bases from J, the gap between germline ends came to 13 bases. The CDR3 spells CASSGFASRSYNEQFF. DNA of the CDR3: TGTGCCAGCAGTGGATTCGCGTCCCGCTCCTACAATGAGCAGTTCTTC.

The chain has TRBV11-3 and TRBJ2-2, with 9 nucleotides matching TRBD1. The trim removed 3 bases at V and 7 bases at J, leaving 9 bases unmatched. CDR1 and CDR2 (germline): SGHNT, YENEEA. The CDR3 spans 16 residues. The CDR3 DNA reads TGTGCCAGCAGCTTTACAGGGGGCGCGGTCGACGGGGAGCTGTTTTTT. This translates into CASSFTGGAVDGELFF.

CDR3 DNA sequence: TGCGCCAGCAGCCAAGAACCCGGGGCTAGCGGGAGGGATACTAGCACAGATACGCAGTATTTT. This sequence encodes CASSQEPGASGRDTSTDTQYF. This sequence joins TRBV4-1 and TRBJ2-3; TRBD2 matches 12 bases. V lost 0 bases, J lost 0 bases, and 13 bases stayed unmatched. Germline V gives CDR1 MGHRA, CDR2 YSYEKL. The CDR3 is 21 residues long.

This chain uses TRBV5-1 with TRBJ2-3; perhaps TRBD1 as D (7 bases). Germline V gene lookup returns CDR1 SGHRS and CDR2 YFSETQ. The CDR3 consists of 17 residues. V was cut by 3 bases and J by 3 bases, with 20 bases left in between. The CDR3 DNA reads TGCGCCAGCAGCTCAGACCGCGGGCGGGGACAGACAGATACGCAGTATTTT. This codes for CASSSDRGRGQTDTQYF.

The chain uses TRBV4-1 and TRBJ2-6, with TRBD1 identical over 7 bases. The CDR3 covers 17 residues. Germline values: CDR1 MGHRA, CDR2 YSYEKL. J gave up 1 base and V 3 bases, and 6 bases lay outside the gene matches. The CDR3 protein is CASSHGTALSGANVLTF. CDR3 coding DNA: TGCGCCAGCAGCCACGGGACAGCCCTTTCTGGGGCCAACGTCCTGACTTTC.

The chain carries TRBV27 and TRBJ1-1; 9 positions match TRBD1. Germline CDR1 reads MNHEY; CDR2 reads SMNVEV (reference sequence). V dropped 3 bases and J dropped 9; count of bases not matched to a gene: 2. The CDR3 spans 12 residues. CDR3: CASSFGTGQAFF. The CDR3 bases are TGTGCCAGCAGTTTTGGGACAGGGCAAGCTTTCTTT.

The count of this clone is one. The chain carries TRBV6-2 or TRBV6-3 and TRBJ2-3, with TRBD2 identical over 7 bases. V was pared by 4 bases and J by 4 bases, with 11 bases of the junction left unmatched. Germline V gives CDR1 MNHEY, CDR2 SVGEGT. The CDR3 length is 16 residues. The CDR3 bases are TGTGCCAGCAGTTGGGGGGGAGTGGGTCGGCCAGATACGCAGTATTTT. Translating it yields CASSWGGVGRPDTQYF.

The chain combines TRBV5-6 with TRBJ2-3; TRBD2 matches at 8 bases. Losses at the gene ends were 2 bases for V and 5 bases for J; bases not matched to a gene: 10. CDR3 size: 16 residues. The germline V gene has CDR1 SGHDT and CDR2 YYEEEE. CDR3 sequence: CASSFGGARLGDTQYF. The DNA of the CDR3 is TGTGCCAGCAGCTTCGGGGGGGCGCGATTGGGAGATACGCAGTATTTT. Drawing the rest from reference TRBV5-6 and TRBJ2-3, the complete variable domain is DAGVTQSPTHLIKTRGQQVTLRCSPKSGHDTVSWYQQALGQGPQFIFQYYEEEERQRGNFPDRFSGHQFPNYSSELNVNALLLGDSALYLCASSFGGARLGDTQYFGPGTRLTVL.

V and J are TRBV5-4 and TRBJ1-1; no firm D call. CDR1 is SGHNT, CDR2 YYREEE, per germline (reference sequence). This CDR3 has 13 amino acids. With 4 bases removed from V and 1 base from J, the gap between germline ends came to 8 bases. The CDR3 sequence is CASSPPGNTEAFF. The CDR3 nucleotides are TGTGCCAGCAGCCCCCCGGGGAACACTGAAGCTTTCTTT.

To note about this clone: Compared with germline, one end of the junction differs, possibly owing to a read error. The CDR3 here is CASSKEAGVGSNEQFF. CDR3 in DNA: TGTGCCAGCAGCAAAGAAGCCGGGGTGGGGTCAAATGAGCAGTTCTTC. V and J are TRBV4-2 and TRBJ2-1, with TRBD2 as a possible D gene (5 bases). The CDR3 is 16 amino acids. CDR1 is LGHNA and CDR2 is YNFKEQ in the germline V gene.

This chain joins TRBV6-2 or TRBV6-3 and TRBJ1-6; 8 nucleotides match TRBD1. Germline-derived CDR1 and CDR2 are MNHEY and SVGEGT. The CDR3 length is 20 residues. Germline trimming cut 0 bases from V and 0 bases from J; bases unmatched to any gene: 10. CDR3: CASSYSETGAVSSYNSPLHF. The CDR3 DNA is TGTGCCAGCAGTTACTCCGAGACAGGGGCGGTTAGCTCCTATAATTCACCCCTCCACTTT.

V and J are TRBV7-3 and TRBJ2-2, with TRBD2 identical over 7 bases. The junction had 6 bases not matched to a gene; V was cut back by 7 bases and J by 1 base. There are 15 residues in the CDR3. Germline CDR1 SGHTA, CDR2 FQGTGA. DNA of the CDR3: TGTGCCAGCAACCCTCGGGGGGTGAACACCGGGGAGCTGTTTTTT. This encodes CASNPRGVNTGELFF. Filled out from reference TRBV7-3 and TRBJ2-2, the complete variable domain reads GAGVSQTPSNKVTEKGKYVELRCDPISGHTALYWYRQSLGQGPEFLIYFQGTGAADDSGLPNDRFFAVRPEGSVSTLKIQRTERGDSAVYLCASNPRGVNTGELFFGEGSRLTVL.

The chain employs TRBV7-2 and TRBJ2-3, with D possibly TRBD2 on 6 matching bases. Germline V gives CDR1 SGHTA, CDR2 FQGNSA. The V end was cut by 1 base, the J end by 9 bases, with 26 bases between. CDR3 size: 18 residues. CDR3 amino acids: CASSLGPRPGRGIGTQYF. For the CDR3, the DNA is TGTGCCAGCAGCTTAGGCCCCCGGCCCGGCCGCGGGATCGGGACGCAGTATTTT.

J is TRBJ2-1 and V is TRBV7-3; 8 nucleotides agree with TRBD2. This CDR3 is 15 amino acids long. CDR1 SGHTA and CDR2 FQGTGA come from the germline V gene. With V trimmed by 5 bases and J by 8 bases, 11 bases remained unmatched. CDR3 amino acids: CASSPSGGSLDEQFF. CDR3 bases: TGTGCCAGCAGCCCGAGCGGGGGCAGTCTTGATGAGCAGTTCTTC.

This rearrangement joins TRBV10-1 to TRBJ2-1; perhaps TRBD2 as D (5 bases). The V end was cut by 2 bases, the J end by 10 bases, with 12 bases between. The CDR3 is made up of 13 amino acids. The germline CDR1 and CDR2 sequences are WNHNN and SYGVQD (reference sequence). DNA for the CDR3: TGCGCCAGCAGTGAGAGGAGCGCGGGCGAGCAGTTCTTC. Protein: CASSERSAGEQFF.

The CDR3 DNA sequence: TGTGCCATCAGGTACAGCGGGGGGGCCTGGGACAATGAGCAGTTCTTC. Its protein is CAIRYSGGAWDNEQFF. The genes are TRBV10-3 and TRBJ2-1, with 10 bases that match TRBD2. Germline lookup yields CDR1 ENHRY and CDR2 SYGVKD. The CDR3 spans 16 residues. V lost 6 bases to trimming and J lost 5 bases; unmatched junction nucleotides: 10.

The J gene is TRBJ2-3, the V gene TRBV9; tentative D call: TRBD2 (6 bases). The CDR3 is made up of 15 amino acids. Between the trimmed V and J ends, which lost 3 bases and 2 bases, there was a span of 13 bases. Germline V gene sequence: CDR1 SGDLS, CDR2 YYNGEE. The CDR3 sequence: CASSEGGGSTDTQYF. The CDR3 bases are TGTGCCAGCAGCGAGGGAGGTGGCTCCACAGATACGCAGTATTTT.

The chain uses TRBV19 and TRBJ1-5, with 9 bases matching TRBD1. The CDR3 sequence is 15 residues long. Trimming removed 4 bases from V and 1 base from J; junction bases left unmatched: 2. Germline loops: CDR1 LNHDA, CDR2 SQIVND (reference sequence). The CDR3 protein is CASSTDRGSNQPQHF. The DNA of the CDR3 is TGTGCCAGTAGTACGGACAGGGGAAGCAATCAGCCCCAGCATTTT.

This clone was seen once. V and J are TRBV7-3 and TRBJ2-3, with D perhaps TRBD2 (7 bases). This CDR3 is built from 15 residues. V lost 5 bases, J lost 3 bases, and 15 bases lay in between. Germline V lookup: CDR1 SGHTA, CDR2 FQGTGA. The CDR3 region is CASSDLRGATDTQYF. DNA of the CDR3: TGTGCCAGCAGCGACTTACGGGGGGCAACAGATACGCAGTATTTT.

The chain is built from TRBV7-2 and TRBJ2-5; 7 bases are shared with TRBD2. V shed 3 bases and J 1 base; nucleotides not matched to a gene: 11. The CDR3 length is 17 residues. The germline CDR1 and CDR2 sequences are SGHTA and FQGNSA. The CDR3 here is CASSFFAGAPSQETQYF. The CDR3 DNA reads TGTGCCAGCAGCTTCTTCGCGGGAGCCCCTTCCCAAGAGACCCAGTACTTC. Using reference TRBV7-2 and TRBJ2-5 for the parts outside the CDR3, the full variable domain is GAGVSQSPSNKVTEKGKDVELRCDPISGHTALYWYRQSLGQGLEFLIYFQGNSAPDKSGLPSDRFSAERTGGSVSTLTIQRTQQEDSAVYLCASSFFAGAPSQETQYFGPGTRLLVL.

V and J are TRBV7-9 and TRBJ2-3; the match to TRBD2 covers 8 bases. The CDR3 sequence is 17 residues long. J lost 7 bases, V lost 4 bases, and 16 bases had no gene match. CDR1 SEHNR and CDR2 FQNEAQ come from the germline V gene (reference sequence). CDR3 nucleotides: TGTGCCAGCAGCTACACTTCGATGGGACTAGGCCGGAATACGCAGTATTTT. Its protein is CASSYTSMGLGRNTQYF.

A remark on this clone: Other nucleotide sequences in the sample specify the same CDR3. The chain links TRBV5-1 to TRBJ2-7; no reliable D call. V lost 3 bases, J lost 0 bases, and 4 bases lay in between. The CDR3 loop spans 12 amino acids. CDR1 and CDR2 (germline): SGHRS, YFSETQ. CDR3 in DNA: TGCGCCAGCAGCTCCGTCTCCTACGAGCAGTACTTC. Its protein product is CASSSVSYEQYF. Variable domain in full (rest from reference TRBV5-1 and TRBJ2-7): KAGVTQTPRYLIKTRGQQVTLSCSPISGHRSVSWYQQTPGQGLQFLFEYFSETQRNKGNFPGRFSGRQFSNSRSEMNVSTLELGDSALYLCASSSVSYEQYFGPGTRLTVT.

The rearrangement joins TRBV3-1 (or the pseudogene TRBV3-2) to TRBJ1-1; D gene ambiguous. V was cut by 2 bases and J by 11 bases, with 12 bases left in between. The CDR3 extends over 12 amino acids. CDR1 LGHDT and CDR2 YNNKEL come from the germline V gene (reference sequence). For the CDR3, the DNA is TGTGCCAGCAGCCAAAGTGAGGGAAAGGCTTTCTTT. Amino acids: CASSQSEGKAFF.

The chain joins TRBV19 to TRBJ1-4, with a possible D match to TRBD1 (5 bases). This CDR3 has 14 residues. Germline V gene lookup returns CDR1 LNHDA and CDR2 SQIVND (reference sequence). V lost 6 bases and J lost 1, with 9 bases in between. CDR3 residues: CASRTGETNEKLFF. CDR3 in DNA: TGTGCCAGTAGAACGGGGGAAACTAATGAAAAACTGTTTTTT.